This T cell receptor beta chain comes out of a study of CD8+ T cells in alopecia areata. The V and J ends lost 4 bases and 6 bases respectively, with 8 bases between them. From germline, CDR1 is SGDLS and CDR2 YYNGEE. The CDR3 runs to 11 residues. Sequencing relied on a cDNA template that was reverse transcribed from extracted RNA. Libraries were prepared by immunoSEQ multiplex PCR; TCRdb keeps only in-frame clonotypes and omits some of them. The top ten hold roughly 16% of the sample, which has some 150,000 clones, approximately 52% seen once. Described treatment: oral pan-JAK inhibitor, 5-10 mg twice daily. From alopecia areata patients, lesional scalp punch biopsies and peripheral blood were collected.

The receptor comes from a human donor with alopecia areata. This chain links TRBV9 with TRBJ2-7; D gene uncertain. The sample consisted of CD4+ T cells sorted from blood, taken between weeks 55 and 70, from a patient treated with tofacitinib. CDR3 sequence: CASSTTGEQYF. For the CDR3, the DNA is TGTGCCAGCAGCACCACTGGCGAGCAGTACTTC.